This entry lists 32 T cell receptor beta chains sequenced from one sample in a study of somatic mutations in cytotoxic T cells in rheumatoid arthritis. Using immunoSEQ multiplex PCR, the repertoire was profiled, and TCRdb retains in-frame clones only, with some absent. The table has around 3,000 clones, about 93% seen once; the top ten hold more than 13%. Sequenced: CD8+ T cells sorted from blood. These receptors were obtained from a woman aged 18-35 years with rheumatoid arthritis.

The chain recombines TRBV21-1 with TRBJ1-1. TRBV21-1 is classified as a pseudogene. The CDR3 consists of 17 residues. The CDR3 nucleotides are TGTGCCAGCAGCAAAGTGTCGGAGTATAGAGCGAACACTGAAGCTTTCTTT. As protein: CASSKVSEYRANTEAFF.

V is TRBV5-1 and J is TRBJ2-5; TRBD2 agrees at 8 bases. Germline CDR1 and CDR2: SGHRS and YFSETQ. Trimming removed 4 bases from V and 5 bases from J; junction bases left unmatched: 10. CDR3 length equals 15 residues. The chain's CDR3 is CASSIEREKWETQYF. CDR3 sequence (DNA): TGCGCCAGCAGCATCGAGCGGGAGAAGTGGGAGACCCAGTACTTC.

V is TRBV7-2 and J is TRBJ2-7; a weak D match, TRBD2 (6 bases). Trimming left V 1 base short and J 5 bases short, with 9 bases between. This CDR3 is 13 amino acids long. Per the germline V gene, CDR1 is SGHTA and CDR2 is FQGNSA. CDR3 DNA sequence: TGTGCCAGCAGCTTAGAACTAGCTGACGAGCAGTACTTC. Encoded protein: CASSLELADEQYF. The full variable domain, rest sourced from reference TRBV7-2 and TRBJ2-7, is GAGVSQSPSNKVTEKGKDVELRCDPISGHTALYWYRQSLGQGLEFLIYFQGNSAPDKSGLPSDRFSAERTGGSVSTLTIQRTQQEDSAVYLCASSLELADEQYFGPGTRLTVT.

This chain joins TRBV6-5 and TRBJ2-7; D is possibly TRBD1 (5 bases). This CDR3 is 15 amino acids long. Trimming took off 2 bases at V and 2 bases at J, with 13 bases between the two ends. Germline assignment: CDR1 MNHEY and CDR2 SVGAGI. The CDR3 reads CASSYRPGPPYEQYF. Written as DNA, the CDR3 is TGTGCCAGCAGTTACAGACCAGGGCCGCCCTACGAGCAGTACTTC.

This chain joins TRBV19 and TRBJ1-1; the match to TRBD1 covers 8 bases. Germline CDR1 is LNHDA and CDR2 is SQIVND (reference sequence). This CDR3 region has 13 residues. V trimming: 5 bases; J trimming: 7 bases; junction bases outside the gene matches: 6. The CDR3 loop is CASSSPGGLEAFF. DNA of the CDR3: TGTGCCAGTAGTTCCCCAGGGGGCCTTGAAGCTTTCTTT.

The CDR3 region is CASEWDRNYEQYF. The CDR3 nucleotides read TGTGCCAGCGAATGGGACAGAAACTACGAGCAGTACTTC. V usage is TRBV6-1 and J usage is TRBJ2-7, with TRBD1 matching 7 bases. The CDR3 totals 13 residues. The junction had 7 bases not matched to a gene; V was cut back by 8 bases and J by 3 bases. The germline V gene has CDR1 MNHNS and CDR2 SASEGT.

This clone was found a few times. The junction departs from the called germline gene at one end, perhaps through a read error. The rearrangement links TRBV2 to TRBJ1-6, with TRBD1 matching over 11 bases. CDR3 length: 13 amino acids. Germline CDR1 reads SNHLY; CDR2 reads FYNNEI. The CDR3 nucleotides read TGTGCCAGCAGGGGGACAGGGGGGAGACCTCTCCCCTTT. As protein: CASRGTGGRPLPF.

The chain joins TRBV19 to TRBJ2-5; tentatively, D is TRBD2 (6 bases). The CDR3 sequence is 17 residues long. V lost 3 bases and J 4 bases, leaving 21 bases between the germline ends. The germline V gene encodes CDR1 LNHDA and CDR2 SQIVND (reference sequence). CDR3 DNA: TGTGCCAGTAGTATTGGTAGCGGAGGACCGATTGGAGAGACCCAGTACTTC. Translating gives CASSIGSGGPIGETQYF.

The CDR3 DNA sequence: TGTGCCAGCAGCCTTGGACTAGCGGGAGGAGAGGTGGTAGAGACCCAGTACTTC. It is translated as CASSLGLAGGEVVETQYF. V and J are TRBV9 and TRBJ2-5; 14 bases line up with TRBD2. Per the germline V gene, CDR1 is SGDLS and CDR2 is YYNGEE. With V trimmed by 4 bases and J by 4 bases, 12 bases remained unmatched. The CDR3 totals 18 residues.

The V call is TRBV4-3, the J call TRBJ1-2; D uncertain. CDR3 length: 11 amino acids. V lost 1 base, J lost 8 bases, and 5 bases lay in between. Germline V CDR1 and CDR2: LGHNA, YSLEER. DNA of the CDR3: TGCGCCAGCAGCCAAGGCAGAGGCTACACCTTC. It yields the protein CASSQGRGYTF.

This clone was seen a single time. The V and J genes are TRBV20-1 and TRBJ2-1; D is unclear. Germline loops: CDR1 DFQATT, CDR2 SNEGSKA (reference sequence). This CDR3 spans 11 amino acids. Between the trimmed V and J ends, which lost 7 bases and 4 bases, there was a span of 8 bases. The CDR3 reads CSDPLYNEQFF. In nucleotides, the CDR3 is TGCAGTGACCCACTGTACAATGAGCAGTTCTTC.

CDR3 nucleotides: TGTGCCAGCAGCTTAGCACTAGTCGATGAGCAGTTCTTC. Translating gives CASSLALVDEQFF. This rearrangement joins TRBV13 to TRBJ2-1, with D perhaps matching TRBD2 (5 bases). The V end lost 1 base, the J end lost 8 bases, and 9 bases lay between the germline ends. The CDR3 has 13 residues. The germline V gene encodes CDR1 PRHDT and CDR2 FYEKMQ (reference sequence). The entire variable domain, with the rest obtained from reference TRBV13 and TRBJ2-1, is as follows: AAGVIQSPRHLIKEKRETATLKCYPIPRHDTVYWYQQGPGQDPQFLISFYEKMQSDKGSIPDRFSAQQFSDYHSELNMSSLELGDSALYFCASSLALVDEQFFGPGTRLTVL.

The chain employs TRBV28 and TRBJ1-2; 10 bases map to TRBD1. Germline CDR1 is MDHEN and CDR2 is SYDVKM. CDR3 length equals 12 residues. Trimming took 7 bases from V and 7 from J; bases not matched to a gene: 3. DNA of the CDR3: TGTGCCAGCAATGACAGGGGGCTTGGCTACACCTTC. Translating gives CASNDRGLGYTF.

This clone appeared a single time. This sequence joins TRBV19 and TRBJ2-7; the D is unclear. The CDR3 extends over 14 amino acids. Trimming shortened V by 5 bases and J by 0 bases, and 11 bases separated the two germline ends. CDR1 and CDR2 from the germline V gene are LNHDA and SQIVND (reference sequence). The CDR3 region has the DNA TGTGCCAGTAGTGGCGGTACCCGCTCCTACGAGCAGTACTTC. This codes for CASSGGTRSYEQYF.

Concerning this clone: Other DNA sequences from this sample encode an identical CDR3 as well. CDR3 region: CASSLKATSGRLETQYF. As DNA, the CDR3 is TGTGCCAGCAGCTTAAAAGCGACTAGCGGGAGACTAGAGACCCAGTACTTC. The chain couples TRBV11-2 to TRBJ2-5; TRBD2 agrees at 12 bases. There are 17 residues in the CDR3. V trimming: 2 bases; J trimming: 4 bases; junction bases outside the gene matches: 8. The V gene's germline CDR1 is SGHAT and CDR2 FQNNGV.

The gene calls are TRBV11-2 and TRBJ2-7, with 10 positions matching TRBD2. The germline CDR1 and CDR2 sequences are SGHAT and FQNNGV. This CDR3 spans 16 amino acids. The trim removed 0 bases at V and 3 bases at J, leaving 5 bases unmatched. The CDR3 reads CASSLDLAGAHYEQYF. The CDR3 DNA is TGTGCCAGCAGCTTAGATCTAGCGGGGGCTCACTACGAGCAGTACTTC.

V gene TRBV5-1 combines with J gene TRBJ2-3, with TRBD1 matching over 12 bases. This CDR3 has 17 amino acids. Germline CDR1 is SGHRS and CDR2 is YFSETQ. Germline trimming cut 0 bases from V and 3 bases from J; bases unmatched to any gene: 5. CDR3: CASSLEGTGGLTDTQYF. The CDR3 DNA reads TGCGCCAGCAGCTTGGAAGGGACAGGGGGCTTGACAGATACGCAGTATTTT.

The chain joins TRBV4-3 to TRBJ1-4; the D is unclear. The ends were cut back, 3 bases at V and 5 bases at J, with 4 bases in the middle. This CDR3 has 12 amino acids. Germline values: CDR1 LGHNA, CDR2 YSLEER. Here the CDR3 reads CASSHQNEKLFF. The CDR3 DNA reads as TGCGCCAGCAGCCACCAGAATGAAAAACTGTTTTTT.

This clone was counted once. The rearrangement uses TRBV6-5 and TRBJ1-5, with D perhaps matching TRBD1 (6 bases). Trimming shortened V by 8 bases and J by 4 bases, and 15 bases separated the two germline ends. Germline CDR1 is MNHEY and CDR2 is SVGAGI. The CDR3 totals 14 residues. CDR3 DNA: TGTGCCAGCTGGGGTCGGGGGGCTAATCAGCCCCAGCATTTT. It is translated as CASWGRGANQPQHF.

The V and J genes are TRBV6-6 and TRBJ2-1; 9 nucleotides align to TRBD2. CDR1 is MNHNY, CDR2 SVGAGI, per germline (reference sequence). CDR3 length: 15 amino acids. V was pared by 3 bases and J by 4 bases, with 4 bases of the junction left unmatched. The CDR3 here is CASSYILAGYNEQFF. The CDR3 DNA follows: TGTGCCAGCAGTTATATTCTAGCGGGGTACAATGAGCAGTTCTTC.

V is TRBV7-8 and J is TRBJ2-1; 11 positions match TRBD2. The CDR3 runs to 15 residues. Germline CDR1 and CDR2: SGHVS and FQNEAQ. With 5 bases clipped from V and 6 bases from J, the junction kept 6 bases outside the gene matches. CDR3 sequence (DNA): TGTGCCAGCAGCCCGGGGACTAGCGGCTTCAATGAGCAGTTCTTC. Translating gives CASSPGTSGFNEQFF.

The V call is TRBV28, the J call TRBJ1-5, with TRBD1 matching over 7 bases. The germline CDR1 and CDR2 sequences are MDHEN and SYDVKM. This CDR3 spans 16 amino acids. Trimming removed 4 bases from V and 7 bases from J; junction bases left unmatched: 13. Here the CDR3 reads CASSSVKTGMDQPQHF. In DNA form, the CDR3 reads TGTGCCAGCAGTTCGGTGAAGACAGGGATGGACCAGCCCCAGCATTTT.

This chain joins TRBV7-6 and TRBJ2-7; 10 nucleotides agree with TRBD1. Germline CDR1 SGHVS, CDR2 FNYEAQ. This CDR3 is 15 amino acids long. The J segment lost 3 bases and the V segment lost 1 base, leaving 3 bases of the junction unmatched. CDR3 sequence reads: CASSLEGTGVYEQYF. CDR3 DNA: TGTGCCAGCAGCTTAGAGGGGACAGGGGTCTACGAGCAGTACTTC.

The chain uses TRBV15 and TRBJ2-1, with 8 bases aligning to TRBD2. CDR1 and CDR2 (germline): LNHNV, YYDKDF (reference sequence). The V segment lost 1 base and the J segment 1 base; nucleotides outside the gene matches: 3. The CDR3 loop spans 16 amino acids. CDR3 nucleotide sequence: TGTGCCACCAGCAGAGGGGCTAGCGGGTCCTACAATGAGCAGTTCTTC. Translating gives CATSRGASGSYNEQFF.

The chain uses TRBV7-8 and TRBJ2-5; 8 nucleotides line up with TRBD2. Looked up from germline, CDR1 is SGHVS and CDR2 is FQNEAQ. V gave up 2 bases and J gave up 4 bases; unmatched junction bases: 9. This CDR3 is 16 amino acids long. The CDR3 DNA sequence: TGTGCCAGCAGCTTACTGGTGGTAGCGGGGCGAGAGACCCAGTACTTC. Translating it yields CASSLLVVAGRETQYF.

The J gene is TRBJ2-1, the V gene TRBV2; a weak D match, TRBD2 (5 bases). The germline V gene has CDR1 SNHLY and CDR2 FYNNEI. The CDR3 extends over 13 amino acids. The V and J ends lost 7 bases and 6 bases respectively, with 13 bases between them. This chain's CDR3 is CASNSGSPNEQFF. CDR3 in DNA: TGTGCCAGCAATTCGGGGTCCCCCAATGAGCAGTTCTTC.

The chain is built from TRBV19 and TRBJ1-1; perhaps TRBD1 as D (5 bases). The CDR3 consists of 13 residues. Deletions cut 5 bases from V and 1 base from J, with 8 bases between. Germline V lookup: CDR1 LNHDA, CDR2 SQIVND (reference sequence). DNA of the CDR3: TGTGCCAGTAGTCCCCAGGGGAACACTGAAGCTTTCTTT. Encoded protein: CASSPQGNTEAFF.

This chain links TRBV7-2 with TRBJ2-3; 7 nucleotides line up with TRBD2. V was pared by 3 bases and J by 2 bases, with 11 bases of the junction left unmatched. The CDR3 covers 17 residues. The germline V gene encodes CDR1 SGHTA and CDR2 FQGNSA. CDR3 residues: CASSFPAGAGFTDTQYF. In DNA form, the CDR3 reads TGTGCCAGCAGCTTTCCGGCCGGAGCGGGGTTCACAGATACGCAGTATTTT. Looking up the rest from reference TRBV7-2 and TRBJ2-3 gives the full variable domain: GAGVSQSPSNKVTEKGKDVELRCDPISGHTALYWYRQSLGQGLEFLIYFQGNSAPDKSGLPSDRFSAERTGGSVSTLTIQRTQQEDSAVYLCASSFPAGAGFTDTQYFGPGTRLTVL.

The chain links TRBV5-1 to TRBJ2-7, with TRBD1 matching over 8 bases. With 6 bases clipped from V and 2 bases from J, the junction kept 7 bases outside the gene matches. The CDR3 loop spans 14 amino acids. Looked up from germline, CDR1 is SGHRS and CDR2 is YFSETQ. The CDR3 region is CASKETGAPYEQYF. CDR3 DNA: TGCGCCAGCAAGGAGACAGGGGCCCCCTACGAGCAGTACTTC.

V usage is TRBV18 and J usage is TRBJ2-5, with 7 bases identical to TRBD2. With V trimmed by 2 bases and J by 1 base, 1 base remained unmatched. This CDR3 has 14 residues. Germline V gene sequence: CDR1 KGHSH, CDR2 LQKENI. CDR3 bases: TGTGCCAGCTCACCAACGGGAGGCCAAGAGACCCAGTACTTC. Protein sequence: CASSPTGGQETQYF.

The chain employs TRBV28 and TRBJ1-1, with TRBD1 as a possible D gene (5 bases). The CDR3 length is 14 residues. Between the trimmed V and J ends, which lost 6 bases and 6 bases, there was a span of 17 bases. The germline gives CDR1 MDHEN, CDR2 SYDVKM. CDR3 DNA sequence: TGTGCCAGCAGACCCGGGACTTCTTACGCTGAAGCTTTCTTT. Its translation: CASRPGTSYAEAFF.

This chain links TRBV27 with TRBJ2-5; tentatively, D is TRBD2 (5 bases). The end of the DNA is better explained by TRBJ2-7, so the J call may be wrong. Germline values: CDR1 MNHEY, CDR2 SMNVEV (reference sequence). CDR3 size: 13 residues. CDR3 amino acids: CASSLSGYYEQYF. The CDR3 coding sequence is TGTGCCAGCAGTTTAAGCGGATACTACGAGCAGTACTTC.